This T cell receptor (beta chain) was captured in a study of shared clonotypes between healthy human individuals. This clone has a handful of counts. The V and J ends lost 2 bases and 6 bases respectively, with 13 bases between them. Looked up from germline, CDR1 is MDHEN and CDR2 is SYDVKM. The CDR3 loop spans 14 amino acids. Repertoires were generated with immunoSEQ multiplex PCR, while TCRdb's copy carries only in-frame clones and drops some. The sample has fewer than 3 million clones, 85% to 95% seen once. The J gene is TRBJ1-2, the V gene TRBV28; D not certain. The TCR originated in a man younger than 35 in good health. Some clones in this sample may be carry-over from other donors' samples. What was sequenced was naive CD4+ T cells from PBMCs. Subset: CD45RA+ positively selected. The CDR3, as DNA: TGTGCCAGCAGTTTAGTGGCCAGTAATCATGGCTACACCTTC. Translation: CASSLVASNHGYTF.